This T cell receptor (beta chain) came from a study of T cell responses to AZD1222 COVID-19 vaccine. There are 15 residues in the CDR3. Per the germline V gene, CDR1 is SQVTM and CDR2 is ANQGSEA. Trimming pared 8 bases from V and 7 bases from J, leaving 23 bases between. This clone was observed a few times. Profiling relied on immunoSEQ multiplex PCR, and the TCRdb table lists in-frame clones only, not all of them. The table records tens of thousands of clones, 87% of them present only once. The source was peripheral blood, collected on day 0 of AZD1222 vaccination. The TCR was taken from an adult in good health. The chain couples TRBV29-1 to TRBJ1-4; the D is unclear. CDR3: CSPLSGGRIIEKLFF. The CDR3 DNA reads TGCAGCCCGCTTTCAGGCGGACGGATTATTGAAAAACTGTTTTTT.